This TCR beta chain was sequenced in a study of breast tumors, draining lymph nodes, adjacent tissues. Findings of the study overall: Tumor repertoires ranked between lymph nodes and nontumor tissue in diversity, with V and J gene preferences.

MiXCR, applied by TCRdb to the multiplex PCR reads, yields one record per CDR3 protein. The sample includes 180,000 or so distinct CDR3 sequences, roughly 31% of them seen just once. The V gene lost 5 bases and the J gene lost 3 bases, with 14 bases spanning the gap. Looked up from germline, CDR1 is SGHAT and CDR2 is FQDESV (reference sequence). This CDR3 contains 14 residues. Samples came from axillary lymph nodes draining the breast cancer. Details on this clonotype: Antigen: not known.

The sequencing sample was made of axillary lymph node tissue. This clonotype was sampled from a female donor with breast cancer. Some clones in this sample may be carry-over from other donors' samples. V is TRBV11-1 and J is TRBJ2-7; maybe TRBD2 (5 bases). The CDR3 DNA reads TGTGCCAGCAGCCTTGAACGAGGGCTCTACGAGCAGTACTTC. It translates to CASSLERGLYEQYF.